A single sample is the source of the 4 T cell receptor beta chains below, sequenced in a study of metastatic and nonmetastatic thyroid tumors. No patient received treatment before thyroid surgery. TCRdb recomputed clones from the PCR reads via MiXCR. Of roughly 15,000 clones listed, around a fifth are singletons. Sequencing was done on a sample of adjacent normal tissue. The receptors here all came from a female donor with papillary thyroid cancer or a benign thyroid nodule (not recorded which). Some clones in this sample may be carry-over from other donors' samples.

This clone has just a few counts. The V and J genes are TRBV6-1 and TRBJ2-3; TRBD2 matches at 11 bases. Germline CDR1 MNHNS, CDR2 SASEGT. The CDR3 covers 15 residues. Trimming cost V 1 base and J 4 bases; bases outside gene matches: 1. The CDR3 is CASSEVAGGPDTQYF. The CDR3 bases are TGTGCCAGCAGTGAAGTAGCGGGAGGGCCAGATACGCAGTATTTT.

This clone was observed a handful of times. The gene calls are TRBV20-1 and TRBJ1-1, with unresolved D. Germline assignment: CDR1 DFQATT and CDR2 SNEGSKA (reference sequence). V was trimmed by 6 bases and J by 1 base, leaving 18 bases between them. This CDR3 is 15 amino acids long. CDR3 amino acids: CSATMQAGANTEAFF. In nucleotides, the CDR3 is TGCAGTGCGACGATGCAAGCGGGCGCGAACACTGAAGCTTTCTTT.

This rearrangement joins TRBV7-6 to TRBJ2-1; 7 nucleotides line up with TRBD2. V shed 2 bases and J 5 bases; nucleotides not matched to a gene: 9. The CDR3 runs to 16 residues. Germline CDR1 SGHVS, CDR2 FNYEAQ. CDR3 region: CASSLFGPGGDNEQFF. CDR3 coding DNA: TGTGCCAGCAGCTTATTTGGGCCGGGAGGAGACAATGAGCAGTTCTTC.

J is TRBJ2-1 and V is TRBV3-1; D possibly corresponds to TRBD2 (5 bases). The CDR3 extends over 12 amino acids. CDR1 LGHDT and CDR2 YNNKEL come from the germline V gene (reference sequence). V was cut by 4 bases and J by 8 bases, with 9 bases left in between. CDR3 nucleotide sequence: TGTGCCAGCAGCCGAGGGTATGATGAGCAGTTCTTC. Its protein product is CASSRGYDEQFF.